These 20 T cell receptor beta chains share one sample of origin, sequenced in a study of T cell responses to AZD1222 COVID-19 vaccine. The repertoire was sequenced with immunoSEQ multiplex PCR; TCRdb's copy has only in-frame clones and lacks some. Of 120,000 to 150,000 clones detected, roughly 91% appear once; the ten largest clones hold approximately 5%. Specimen: peripheral blood, collected on day 0 of AZD1222 vaccination. The receptors come from an adult in good health.

This clone was observed a single time. CDR3 DNA: TGTGCCAGCAGTGCCGGGTGGAGTGAAAAACTGTTTTTT. Its translation is CASSAGWSEKLFF. The J gene is TRBJ1-4, the V gene TRBV2; D ambiguous. The V end was cut by 4 bases, the J end by 7 bases, with 10 bases between. This CDR3 spans 13 amino acids. Germline lookup yields CDR1 SNHLY and CDR2 FYNNEI. Based on the CDR3 plus reference TRBV2 and TRBJ1-4, the full variable domain is EPEVTQTPSHQVTQMGQEVILRCVPISNHLYFYWYRQILGQKVEFLVSFYNNEISEKSEIFDDQFSVERPDGSNFTLKIRSTKLEDSAMYFCASSAGWSEKLFFGSGTQLSVL.

V usage is TRBV6-5 and J usage is TRBJ2-5, with 9 bases aligning to TRBD2. The CDR3 totals 15 residues. Germline assignment: CDR1 MNHEY and CDR2 SVGAGI. V lost 0 bases and J lost 5; bases outside the gene matches: 4. The CDR3 nucleotides read TGTGCCAGCAGTTACTCCGGCGGGGGGGCGGAGACCCAGTACTTC. Encoded protein: CASSYSGGGAETQYF.

The chain is built from TRBV6-1 and TRBJ2-7, with D possibly called TRBD1 or TRBD2 (5 bases each). CDR3 size: 14 residues. CDR1 MNHNS and CDR2 SASEGT come from the germline V gene. Trimming removed 5 bases from V and 2 bases from J, with 13 bases in between. In DNA, the CDR3 is TGTGCCAGCAGTACCCGGGACCAACCCTACGAGCAGTACTTC. This sequence encodes CASSTRDQPYEQYF.

The rearrangement joins TRBV19 to TRBJ1-4; D possibly corresponds to TRBD1 (5 bases). The CDR3 is 15 amino acids. The germline gives CDR1 LNHDA, CDR2 SQIVND (reference sequence). Trimming took 3 bases from V and 6 from J, leaving 14 bases between them. The CDR3 DNA sequence: TGTGCCAGTAGTATTCCCAACAGGATACATGAAAAACTGTTTTTT. Translated, it gives CASSIPNRIHEKLFF. Looking up the rest from reference TRBV19 and TRBJ1-4 gives the full variable domain: DGGITQSPKYLFRKEGQNVTLSCEQNLNHDAMYWYRQDPGQGLRLIYYSQIVNDFQKGDIAEGYSVSREKKESFPLTVTSAQKNPTAFYLCASSIPNRIHEKLFFGSGTQLSVL.

The chain combines TRBV7-8 with TRBJ2-7; 9 bases line up with TRBD1. The CDR3 runs 16 residues. The V segment lost 0 bases and the J segment 6 bases; nucleotides outside the gene matches: 9. Germline CDR1 SGHVS, CDR2 FQNEAQ. CDR3 nucleotides: TGTGCCAGCAGCTTAGCCTCCGGGACAGGGATCATCGAGCAGTACTTC. Its protein product is CASSLASGTGIIEQYF.

The V and J genes are TRBV14 and TRBJ1-2; D is ambiguous. Trimming cost V 0 bases and J 2 bases, with 10 bases left between them. The germline gives CDR1 SGHDN, CDR2 FVKESK. There are 15 residues in the CDR3. CDR3 protein: CASSQEWTGNYGYTF. The CDR3 region has the DNA TGTGCCAGCAGCCAAGAATGGACGGGCAACTATGGCTACACCTTC.

V is TRBV11-3 and J is TRBJ2-2; D is undetermined. CDR1 is SGHNT, CDR2 YENEEA, per germline. The CDR3 contains 13 residues. Deletions cut 0 bases from V and 7 bases from J, with 6 bases between. The CDR3 loop reads CASSLESLGELFF. As DNA, the CDR3 is TGTGCCAGCAGCTTAGAGTCGCTCGGGGAGCTGTTTTTT. The whole variable domain, filled in from reference TRBV11-3 and TRBJ2-2, reads EAGVVQSPRYKIIEKKQPVAFWCNPISGHNTLYWYLQNLGQGPELLIRYENEEAVDDSQLPKDRFSAERLKGVDSTLKIQPAELGDSAVYLCASSLESLGELFFGEGSRLTVL.

The chain recombines TRBV13 with TRBJ2-2; D ambiguous. The germline CDR1 and CDR2 sequences are PRHDT and FYEKMQ (reference sequence). V was pared by 4 bases and J by 3 bases, with 6 bases between. This CDR3 has 13 residues. The CDR3 loop reads CASSSDYTGELFF. The CDR3 DNA reads as TGTGCCAGCAGCTCCGACTACACCGGGGAGCTGTTTTTT. The whole variable domain, remainder taken from reference TRBV13 and TRBJ2-2, is AAGVIQSPRHLIKEKRETATLKCYPIPRHDTVYWYQQGPGQDPQFLISFYEKMQSDKGSIPDRFSAQQFSDYHSELNMSSLELGDSALYFCASSSDYTGELFFGEGSRLTVL.

The chain carries TRBV12-3 or TRBV12-4 and TRBJ1-3; D not certain. The CDR3 spans 13 residues. Trimming took off 3 bases at V and 4 bases at J, with 7 bases between the two ends. CDR3 in amino acids: CASSFSRGNTIYF. The CDR3 coding sequence is TGTGCCAGCAGTTTTAGCAGGGGAAACACCATATATTTT.

The chain links TRBV7-9 to TRBJ2-7; tentative D call: TRBD2 (5 bases). Trimming stripped 5 bases from V and 5 bases from J, with 16 bases between. Germline V gives CDR1 SEHNR, CDR2 FQNEAQ (reference sequence). The CDR3 loop spans 14 amino acids. The CDR3 loop is CASSEGVYVNEQYF. In DNA form, the CDR3 reads TGTGCCAGCAGCGAGGGCGTTTATGTCAACGAGCAGTACTTC.

The rearrangement joins TRBV19 to TRBJ1-1; a weak D match, TRBD1 (6 bases). CDR1 is LNHDA and CDR2 is SQIVND in the germline V gene (reference sequence). V lost 5 bases, J lost 8 bases, and 21 bases lay in between. The CDR3 length is 15 residues. The CDR3 protein is CASSPKTEGGTEAFF. The CDR3, as DNA: TGTGCCAGTAGTCCCAAAACAGAGGGGGGGACCGAAGCTTTCTTT.

The chain links TRBV5-1 to TRBJ1-4; TRBD1 is a possible D gene (5 bases). Trimming took 4 bases from V and 6 from J, leaving 16 bases between them. In germline, CDR1 is SGHRS, CDR2 YFSETQ. The CDR3 is made up of 15 amino acids. Written as DNA, the CDR3 is TGCGCCAGCAGCCCTGGGACCCATGTTGATGAAAAACTGTTTTTT. It is translated as CASSPGTHVDEKLFF.

V usage is TRBV7-8 and J usage is TRBJ2-5; the D is unclear. The CDR3 extends over 14 amino acids. Germline CDR1 reads SGHVS; CDR2 reads FQNEAQ. V was clipped by 5 bases and J by 2 bases, with 12 bases between them. The CDR3 protein is CASSLGSVQETQYF. In nucleotides, the CDR3 is TGTGCCAGCAGCCTAGGTTCGGTTCAAGAGACCCAGTACTTC.

V is TRBV3-1 (or the pseudogene TRBV3-2) and J is TRBJ2-1; D remains ambiguous. Germline V gives CDR1 LGHDT, CDR2 YNNKEL (reference sequence). The CDR3 is made up of 12 amino acids. Trimming took off 2 bases at V and 4 bases at J, with 3 bases between the two ends. For the CDR3, the DNA is TGTGCCAGCAGCCAATTATACAATGAGCAGTTCTTC. Encoded protein: CASSQLYNEQFF.

The chain is built from TRBV7-2 and TRBJ1-5; weak D call: TRBD1 (5 bases). V was cut by 5 bases and J by 6 bases, with 14 bases left in between. Germline V gene data show CDR1 as SGHTA and CDR2 as FQGNSA. This CDR3 is 14 amino acids long. This CDR3 is CASSPRGGGQPQHF. Here the CDR3 DNA reads TGTGCCAGCAGCCCCCGGGGGGGTGGTCAGCCCCAGCATTTT.

The J gene is TRBJ2-7, the V gene TRBV7-2; no clear D gene. The germline V gene encodes CDR1 SGHTA and CDR2 FQGNSA. There are 12 residues in the CDR3. Trimming left V 1 base short and J 7 bases short, with 8 bases between. This CDR3 is CASSLGAVEQYF. For the CDR3, the DNA is TGTGCCAGCAGCTTAGGGGCCGTAGAGCAGTACTTC.

This chain connects TRBV21-1 to TRBJ1-1. TRBV21-1 is described as a pseudogene. This CDR3 is 13 amino acids long. This chain's CDR3 is CAPKGGLSTEAFF. The CDR3 bases are TGTGCCCCCAAAGGAGGGTTGAGCACTGAAGCTTTCTTT.

This chain's CDR3 is CASSRGAGAHTEAFF. The CDR3 nucleotides are TGTGCCAGCAGCCGGGGGGCGGGGGCGCACACTGAAGCTTTCTTT. The chain recombines TRBV5-4 with TRBJ1-1; possibly TRBD1 for D (6 bases). CDR1 is SGHNT, CDR2 YYREEE, per germline (reference sequence). CDR3 length equals 15 residues. V lost 4 bases to trimming and J lost 3 bases, with 16 bases between them.

This rearrangement joins TRBV18 to TRBJ2-7; either TRBD1 or TRBD2 may fit D (5 bases each). Germline lookup yields CDR1 KGHSH and CDR2 LQKENI. The CDR3 has 14 residues. V was trimmed by 3 bases and J by 6 bases, leaving 15 bases between them. Here the CDR3 DNA reads TGTGCCAGCTCACCTGGGTCTCTCGGGGCCGAGCAGTACTTC. Translated: CASSPGSLGAEQYF.

The rearrangement uses TRBV4-3 and TRBJ1-2, with 9 bases fitting TRBD1. The CDR3 covers 15 residues. Per the germline V gene, CDR1 is LGHNA and CDR2 is YSLEER. J was trimmed by 4 bases and V by 5 bases; bases with no gene match: 8. Here the CDR3 reads CASSTGTGMIYGYTF. In DNA, the CDR3 is TGCGCCAGCAGCACCGGGACAGGGATGATCTATGGCTACACCTTC.